A single sample gave rise to the 8 T cell receptor beta chains below, sequenced in a study of blood T cell repertoires in COVID-19. The table came from immunoSEQ multiplex PCR; TCRdb's copy has only in-frame clones and leaves some out. Of some 210,000 clones in the sample, about 76% were seen once. Sequencing was carried out using PBMCs or T cells enriched from blood (not recorded which). These receptors were taken from a woman between 45 and 60 years old with acute COVID-19.

V gene TRBV6-1 combines with J gene TRBJ1-1; tentative D call: TRBD1 (5 bases). V lost 1 base, J lost 6 bases, and 9 bases lay in between. Germline CDR1 reads MNHNS; CDR2 reads SASEGT. There are 13 residues in the CDR3. CDR3 nucleotides: TGTGCCAGCAGTGAAGAGGGGAGGGCTGAAGCTTTCTTT. Translated: CASSEEGRAEAFF.

This clone was counted only a few times. The J gene is TRBJ2-7, the V gene TRBV4-2; TRBD2 matches 10 bases. Germline V lookup: CDR1 LGHNA, CDR2 YNFKEQ. The CDR3 contains 16 residues. The trim removed 3 bases at V and 2 bases at J, leaving 7 bases unmatched. The CDR3, as DNA: TGTGCCAGCAGCCATCCCACTAGCGGGGTTACCTACGAGCAGTACTTC. This codes for CASSHPTSGVTYEQYF.

J is TRBJ2-1 and V is TRBV27; 9 bases agree with TRBD1. The germline gives CDR1 MNHEY, CDR2 SMNVEV (reference sequence). The CDR3 sequence is 15 residues long. The V gene end was trimmed by 6 bases and the J gene end by 8 bases; junction bases not matched to a gene: 11. CDR3 sequence (DNA): TGTGCCAGCAGCACTCCCGGGACAGGGAAGTATGAGCAGTTCTTC. It codes for CASSTPGTGKYEQFF.

This chain connects TRBV18 to TRBJ1-5; tentatively, D is TRBD1 (6 bases). With 4 bases removed from V and 5 bases from J, the gap between germline ends came to 15 bases. CDR3 length: 15 residues. Germline CDR1 KGHSH, CDR2 LQKENI. CDR3 DNA: TGTGCCAGCTCACATGACCGGGACACAGATCAGCCCCAGCATTTT. Its translation: CASSHDRDTDQPQHF.

The V call is TRBV28, the J call TRBJ1-5; maybe TRBD1 (5 bases). This CDR3 has 14 residues. The germline V gene has CDR1 MDHEN and CDR2 SYDVKM. V was cut by 4 bases and J by 5 bases, with 12 bases left in between. For the CDR3, the DNA is TGTGCCAGCAGTTACGGGGGGATCCATCAGCCCCAGCATTTT. It encodes CASSYGGIHQPQHF.

This rearrangement joins TRBV19 to TRBJ2-3; TRBD2 might be the D (5 bases). Trimming cost V 0 bases and J 2 bases, with 12 bases left between them. CDR1 LNHDA and CDR2 SQIVND come from the germline V gene (reference sequence). This CDR3 region has 16 residues. The DNA of the CDR3 is TGTGCCAGTAGTATAGAATACGGGGTATACACAGATACGCAGTATTTT. It encodes CASSIEYGVYTDTQYF.

V is TRBV9 and J is TRBJ2-2; D possibly corresponds to TRBD2 (6 bases). Germline values: CDR1 SGDLS, CDR2 YYNGEE. CDR3 length: 13 amino acids. Trimming left V 0 bases short and J 7 bases short, with 7 bases between. The DNA of the CDR3 is TGTGCCAGCAGCGTAGTGGAGGGCGGGGAGCTGTTTTTT. This gives the protein CASSVVEGGELFF. Supplemented by reference TRBV9 and TRBJ2-2, the full variable domain reads DSGVTQTPKHLITATGQRVTLRCSPRSGDLSVYWYQQSLDQGLQFLIQYYNGEERAKGNILERFSAQQFPDLHSELNLSSLELGDSALYFCASSVVEGGELFFGEGSRLTVL.

The gene calls are TRBV28 and TRBJ2-7; 9 bases are shared with TRBD1. The CDR3 has 13 residues. Trimming at V came to 6 bases and at J to 4 bases, leaving 4 bases not matched to a gene. Germline values: CDR1 MDHEN, CDR2 SYDVKM. DNA for the CDR3: TGTGCCAGCAGCCGACAGGGGGGTTACGAGCAGTACTTC. Translated, it gives CASSRQGGYEQYF.